One sample yielded the 20 T cell receptor beta chains listed below, sequenced in a study of shared clonotypes between healthy human individuals. Data came from immunoSEQ multiplex PCR; TCRdb stores just in-frame clones and leaves some out. The data show roughly 1,800,000 clones, over 85% seen once. Only CD45RO-negative cells positively selected for CCR7 counted as naive CD8 cells, so terminally differentiated effector memory CD45RA+ cells were excluded. Sequencing was carried out using naive CD8+ T cells sorted from blood. These receptors all come from a man aged 18 to 30 in good health.

V usage is TRBV7-4 and J usage is TRBJ1-5; D possibly corresponds to TRBD1 (5 bases). In germline, CDR1 is SGHVT, CDR2 SQSDAQ. The CDR3 has 16 amino acids. The V end lost 5 bases, the J end lost 3 bases, and 17 bases lay between the germline ends. The CDR3 coding sequence is TGTGCCAGCAGCCTAGACCCCGGGGGATACAATCAGCCCCAGCATTTT. It yields the protein CASSLDPGGYNQPQHF.

This chain's CDR3 is CASSFLAGAYNEQFF. CDR3 coding DNA: TGTGCCAGCAGCTTTCTAGCGGGGGCATACAATGAGCAGTTCTTC. This rearrangement joins TRBV11-2 to TRBJ2-1, with 10 bases identical to TRBD2. CDR1 and CDR2 (germline): SGHAT, FQNNGV. J lost 4 bases, V lost 3 bases, and 3 bases had no gene match. The CDR3 runs to 15 residues.

The rearrangement links TRBV15 to TRBJ1-1; 11 bases fit TRBD1. Looked up from germline, CDR1 is LNHNV and CDR2 is YYDKDF (reference sequence). The CDR3 loop spans 15 amino acids. V lost 5 bases, J lost 5 bases, and 7 bases stayed unmatched. The CDR3 loop reads CATSPGQGARTEAFF. The DNA for the CDR3 is TGTGCCACCAGCCCCGGACAGGGGGCTAGGACTGAAGCTTTCTTT.

V and J are TRBV2 and TRBJ2-1; a possible D gene is TRBD1 (6 bases). Looked up from germline, CDR1 is SNHLY and CDR2 is FYNNEI. The V end was cut by 6 bases, the J end by 0 bases, with 12 bases between. This CDR3 region has 15 residues. As DNA, the CDR3 is TGTGCCAGCAGGGGGTCAGGGGTCTCCTACAATGAGCAGTTCTTC. It specifies CASRGSGVSYNEQFF.

The chain uses TRBV27 and TRBJ2-7, with 8 bases aligning to TRBD1. This CDR3 is 17 amino acids long. V lost 0 bases to trimming and J lost 4 bases; unmatched junction nucleotides: 11. The germline CDR1 and CDR2 sequences are MNHEY and SMNVEV (reference sequence). The CDR3 here is CASSLSLGGQGAYEQYF. The CDR3 region has the DNA TGTGCCAGCAGTTTATCTTTAGGCGGGCAGGGGGCTTACGAGCAGTACTTC.

This clone was seen just once. The sample contains more than one DNA sequence encoding this CDR3. This sequence joins TRBV29-1 and TRBJ2-7; 9 bases line up with TRBD1. The CDR3 is made up of 13 amino acids. Germline V gives CDR1 SQVTM, CDR2 ANQGSEA. The junction had 5 bases not matched to a gene; V was cut back by 6 bases and J by 2 bases. The CDR3 sequence is CSVGGTGTYEQYF. CDR3 DNA: TGCAGCGTCGGAGGGACAGGGACCTACGAGCAGTACTTC.

V and J are TRBV7-9 and TRBJ1-2; the D is unclear. The germline gives CDR1 SEHNR, CDR2 FQNEAQ (reference sequence). V was pared by 3 bases and J by 5 bases, with 13 bases between. This CDR3 is built from 14 residues. Here the CDR3 reads CASSFPGAFYGYTF. The CDR3 region has the DNA TGTGCCAGCAGCTTCCCAGGTGCTTTTTATGGCTACACCTTC.

The rearrangement joins TRBV28 to TRBJ2-3; 10 nucleotides agree with TRBD1. CDR1 is MDHEN and CDR2 is SYDVKM in the germline V gene. Germline trimming cut 5 bases from V and 7 bases from J; bases unmatched to any gene: 9. There are 15 residues in the CDR3. This chain's CDR3 is CASSHPGQGIHTQYF. The CDR3 region has the DNA TGTGCCAGCAGTCATCCGGGACAGGGGATACATACGCAGTATTTT.

This rearrangement joins TRBV11-3 to TRBJ2-1; 8 bases map to TRBD2. The germline gives CDR1 SGHNT, CDR2 YENEEA. This CDR3 contains 17 residues. V gave up 5 bases and J gave up 6 bases; unmatched junction bases: 15. The CDR3 loop is CASSPGGGLASFNEQFF. The DNA for the CDR3 is TGTGCCAGCAGCCCGGGGGGCGGACTAGCCTCTTTCAATGAGCAGTTCTTC.

This clone was seen a handful of times. This chain uses TRBV7-9 with TRBJ1-1; D is ambiguous. Trimming removed 1 base from V and 6 bases from J, with 9 bases in between. From germline, CDR1 is SEHNR and CDR2 FQNEAQ (reference sequence). This CDR3 comprises 13 residues. CDR3 protein: CASSLGLDAEAFF. The CDR3 DNA reads TGTGCCAGCAGCTTAGGTCTTGATGCTGAAGCTTTCTTT.

This clone has only one observation. This rearrangement joins TRBV27 to TRBJ1-1; D might be TRBD1 (5 bases). The CDR3 covers 13 residues. Germline V gene data show CDR1 as MNHEY and CDR2 as SMNVEV (reference sequence). V was trimmed by 8 bases and J by 1 base, leaving 11 bases between them. CDR3 in DNA: TGTGCCAGCGGGCTCGGGGGGAACACTGAAGCTTTCTTT. This gives the protein CASGLGGNTEAFF.

The rearrangement uses TRBV6-5 and TRBJ1-6, with 9 bases matching TRBD1. CDR1 and CDR2 (germline): MNHEY, SVGAGI. After removal of 0 bases from V and 10 bases from J, the junction contained 4 bases not matched to a gene. The CDR3 runs 15 residues. In DNA, the CDR3 is TGTGCCAGCAGTTACTCAGGGACAGGGACCTCACCCCTCCACTTT. Encoded protein: CASSYSGTGTSPLHF.

The chain uses TRBV28 and TRBJ2-3, with D maybe TRBD1 (6 bases). This CDR3 region has 17 residues. V was pared by 1 base and J by 0 bases, with 14 bases between. Germline V gives CDR1 MDHEN, CDR2 SYDVKM. The CDR3 DNA is TGTGCCAGCAGTTTATCCTGGACAGCCTCTAGCACAGATACGCAGTATTTT. Amino acid sequence: CASSLSWTASSTDTQYF.

The chain couples TRBV4-1 to TRBJ2-7; 9 bases are a match to TRBD1. Germline V CDR1 and CDR2: MGHRA, YSYEKL. This CDR3 region has 14 residues. V trimming: 6 bases; J trimming: 3 bases; junction bases outside the gene matches: 6. The chain's CDR3 is CASRRTGEHYEQYF. The CDR3 coding sequence is TGCGCCAGCAGACGGACAGGGGAACACTACGAGCAGTACTTC.

This clone appeared once. The chain joins TRBV6-6 to TRBJ2-1; D not certain. Germline CDR1 and CDR2: MNHNY and SVGAGI (reference sequence). V was pared by 7 bases and J by 8 bases, with 24 bases between. The CDR3 has 16 residues. The CDR3 DNA sequence: TGTGCCAGCACCCAAAGACGCGAGACTCATCCTCATGAGCAGTTCTTC. Its translation is CASTQRRETHPHEQFF.

The gene calls are TRBV2 and TRBJ1-2; 7 bases are shared with TRBD1. This CDR3 is built from 13 residues. The germline CDR1 and CDR2 sequences are SNHLY and FYNNEI. The V segment lost 7 bases and the J segment 0 bases; nucleotides outside the gene matches: 2. CDR3 protein: CASITGANYGYTF. CDR3 sequence (DNA): TGTGCCAGCATCACAGGGGCTAACTATGGCTACACCTTC. Complete variable domain (other parts from reference TRBV2 and TRBJ1-2): EPEVTQTPSHQVTQMGQEVILRCVPISNHLYFYWYRQILGQKVEFLVSFYNNEISEKSEIFDDQFSVERPDGSNFTLKIRSTKLEDSAMYFCASITGANYGYTFGSGTRLTVV.

This chain links TRBV6-6 with TRBJ2-1; D remains ambiguous. Germline assignment: CDR1 MNHNY and CDR2 SVGAGI (reference sequence). The CDR3 has 11 residues. V lost 4 bases and J lost 8, with 6 bases in between. The CDR3 protein is CASSFGDEQFF. The CDR3 bases are TGTGCCAGCAGTTTTGGGGATGAGCAGTTCTTC.

CDR3 sequence (DNA): TGTGCCAGCAGGTGGACTAGCGGGAGTAGCGGGGAGCTGTTTTTT. It codes for CASRWTSGSSGELFF. The chain employs TRBV6-5 and TRBJ2-2; 13 bases line up with TRBD2. The V and J ends lost 6 bases and 7 bases, in that order; junction bases with no gene match: 5. In germline, CDR1 is MNHEY, CDR2 SVGAGI. The length of the CDR3 is 15 residues.

The chain links TRBV5-5 to TRBJ1-1; D gene unclear. V lost 4 bases and J 8 bases, leaving 15 bases between the germline ends. In germline, CDR1 is SGHKS, CDR2 YYEKEE (reference sequence). The CDR3 has 13 residues. The CDR3 nucleotides read TGTGCCAGCAGCCTCTGGGAAGGTACCGAAGCTTTCTTT. The encoded protein is CASSLWEGTEAFF.

The DNA for the CDR3 is TGTGCCAGTGCTAGGCAGGGGAGTTCACCCCTCCACTTT. Translation gives CASARQGSSPLHF. V usage is TRBV27 and J usage is TRBJ1-6; possibly TRBD1 for D (6 bases). V lost 9 bases, J lost 9 bases, and 15 bases lay in between. There are 13 residues in the CDR3. CDR1 MNHEY and CDR2 SMNVEV come from the germline V gene (reference sequence).